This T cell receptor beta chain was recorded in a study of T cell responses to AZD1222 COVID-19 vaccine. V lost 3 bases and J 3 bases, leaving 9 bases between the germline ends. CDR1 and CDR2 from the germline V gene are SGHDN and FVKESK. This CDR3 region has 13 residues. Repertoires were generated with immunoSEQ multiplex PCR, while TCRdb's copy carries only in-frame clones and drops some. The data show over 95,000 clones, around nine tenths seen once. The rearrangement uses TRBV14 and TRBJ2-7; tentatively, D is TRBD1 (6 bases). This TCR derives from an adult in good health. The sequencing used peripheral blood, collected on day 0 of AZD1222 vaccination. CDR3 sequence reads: CASSQYRDYEQYF. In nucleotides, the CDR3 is TGTGCCAGCAGCCAGTACAGGGACTACGAGCAGTACTTC.